This T cell receptor beta chain emerged from a study of CD8+CD57+ T cells in acquired aplastic anemia. Overall study: CD4+ and CD8+ cells, once sorted, gave DNA averaging around 3.2 ug. The average read count for CD4+ cells in healthy donors was some 11 million.

Genomic DNA constituted the template upon which TCR beta VDJ and CDR3 profiling was performed. A single record per CDR3 protein comes from TCRdb applying MiXCR to the reads. The table has approximately 65,000 distinct CDR3 sequences, less than 65% seen once. Study-wide points: Sharing between patients and controls was observed for twenty-nine CD8+ CDR3 sequences.

CDR1 SGDLS and CDR2 YYNGEE come from the germline V gene. CDR3 length: 16 residues. The V gene lost 4 bases and the J gene lost 0 bases, with 14 bases spanning the gap. To note about this clonotype: What it binds is not known.

This TCR was recovered from a human donor in good health, serving as a control. Sequences were obtained from sorted CD4+, CD8+, or CD8+CD57+ T cells (not recorded which) from PBMCs. The J gene is TRBJ2-1, the V gene TRBV9; D is perhaps TRBD1 (6 bases). This CDR3 reads CASSLDSSSSYNEQFF. DNA for the CDR3: TGTGCCAGCAGCTTGGACAGCTCGAGCTCCTACAATGAGCAGTTCTTC. Variable domain in full (rest from reference TRBV9 and TRBJ2-1): DSGVTQTPKHLITATGQRVTLRCSPRSGDLSVYWYQQSLDQGLQFLIQYYNGEERAKGNILERFSAQQFPDLHSELNLSSLELGDSALYFCASSLDSSSSYNEQFFGPGTRLTVL.